The 31 T cell receptor beta chains below come from one sample, sequenced in a study of blood T cells in healthy people across ages. A second PCR, run for about 7 to 11 cycles, used a sample-barcoded 5' primer plus a J-beta primer mix. TCRdb independently ran MiXCR on the 5' RACE reads; one entry per CDR3 protein. The sample includes about 1 million distinct CDR3 sequences, over 35% of them seen just once. The source material was blood. All receptors derive from a woman in her sixties or seventies in good health.

The chain uses TRBV24-1 and TRBJ2-1; 10 bases match TRBD1. The V gene's germline CDR1 is KGHDR and CDR2 SFDVKD. Germline trimming cut 4 bases from V and 5 bases from J; bases unmatched to any gene: 4. CDR3 length: 15 amino acids. CDR3 region: CATSDRTGGHNEQFF. CDR3 sequence (DNA): TGTGCCACCAGTGACCGGACAGGGGGACACAATGAGCAGTTCTTC.

This clonotype was seen only once. With a much larger clone just one base away, this may be a read error. The chain has TRBV13 and TRBJ2-1, with 11 nucleotides matching TRBD2. The CDR3 has 16 residues. The J segment lost 3 bases and the V segment lost 5 bases, leaving 6 bases of the junction unmatched. Germline assignment: CDR1 PRHDT and CDR2 FYEKMQ (reference sequence). This CDR3 reads CASSQQGTSGYNEQFF. For the CDR3, the DNA is TGTGCCAGCAGCCAACAGGGGACTAGCGGCTACAATGAGCAGTTCTTC.

This chain connects TRBV27 to TRBJ2-1; the D is unclear. Trimming removed 0 bases at V and 8 bases at J, with 17 bases between. The V gene's germline CDR1 is MNHEY and CDR2 SMNVEV (reference sequence). The CDR3 consists of 16 residues. CDR3 sequence (DNA): TGTGCCAGCAGTTTATCGTTCAGAGGCTCGTCGCATGAGCAGTTCTTC. Translating it yields CASSLSFRGSSHEQFF.

This chain joins TRBV27 and TRBJ2-7, with TRBD1 identical over 8 bases. With 6 bases clipped from V and 2 bases from J, the junction kept 9 bases outside the gene matches. CDR3 length equals 15 residues. In germline, CDR1 is MNHEY, CDR2 SMNVEV (reference sequence). The CDR3 DNA follows: TGTGCCAGCAGCAAAAAAGGACAGGGTACCTACGAGCAGTACTTC. Protein: CASSKKGQGTYEQYF.

As regards this clonotype: A junction boundary mismatches the germline segment, possibly from a read error. The chain recombines TRBV4-2 with TRBJ1-1, with D tentatively TRBD1 (5 bases). The V gene's germline CDR1 is LGHNA and CDR2 YNFKEQ. The CDR3 spans 14 residues. This chain's CDR3 is CASSPGRMNTVAFF. CDR3 in DNA: TGTGCCAGCAGCCCGGGACGGATGAACACTGTAGCTTTCTTT.

This clonotype was seen a few times. The V and J genes are TRBV14 and TRBJ1-6; weak D call: TRBD1 (5 bases). Looked up from germline, CDR1 is SGHDN and CDR2 is FVKESK. V was cut by 0 bases and J by 9 bases, with 6 bases left in between. CDR3 length: 13 amino acids. CDR3 residues: CASSQDQGSPLHF. The DNA for the CDR3 is TGTGCCAGCAGCCAAGACCAGGGTTCACCCCTCCACTTT.

This clonotype was seen a single time. One end of the junction varies from germline; a read error may be responsible. The chain is built from TRBV2 and TRBJ1-4, with D maybe TRBD1 (5 bases). Germline CDR1 SNHLY, CDR2 FYNNEI. The CDR3 loop spans 12 amino acids. The CDR3, as DNA: TGTGTCAGCAGTGAAAACCCAGGGAAACTGTTTTTT. Its translation is CVSSENPGKLFF.

This clonotype turned up a few times. The chain carries TRBV7-3 and TRBJ2-7, with 7 bases matching TRBD1. Germline loops: CDR1 SGHTA, CDR2 FQGTGA. The ends lost 5 bases at V and 7 bases at J; junction bases unmatched: 14. This CDR3 region has 15 residues. CDR3 coding DNA: TGTGCCAGCAGCCCATCCGCCACAGGGGCTGGAGAGCAGTACTTC. Protein product: CASSPSATGAGEQYF.

This clonotype was seen only once. The V and J genes are TRBV5-5 and TRBJ2-5; a weak D match, TRBD1 (7 bases). The CDR3 spans 14 residues. The germline V gene encodes CDR1 SGHKS and CDR2 YYEKEE (reference sequence). Trimming removed 3 bases from V and 11 bases from J, with 20 bases in between. The CDR3 is CASSYDRALREQYF. The CDR3, as DNA: TGTGCCAGCAGCTACGACAGGGCCCTTCGGGAGCAGTACTTC.

The V call is TRBV20-1, the J call TRBJ2-1; the D call may be TRBD1 or TRBD2 (5 bases each). The length of the CDR3 is 15 residues. V lost 6 bases and J 2 bases, leaving 17 bases between the germline ends. Per germline, CDR1 DFQATT and CDR2 SNEGSKA (reference sequence). CDR3 bases: TGCAGTGCCCCGGGTGAGGGACCCACCTACAATGAGCAGTTCTTC. Translating gives CSAPGEGPTYNEQFF.

V gene TRBV11-2 combines with J gene TRBJ1-1, with 7 bases that match TRBD1. CDR1 and CDR2 from the germline V gene are SGHAT and FQNNGV. This CDR3 region has 16 residues. Trimming cost V 5 bases and J 0 bases; bases outside gene matches: 9. DNA of the CDR3: TGTGCCAGCAGCCCGACAGGGAAAGGGATGAACACTGAAGCTTTCTTT. It is translated as CASSPTGKGMNTEAFF.

Only one count was recorded for this clonotype. This chain links TRBV20-1 with TRBJ1-4; possible D gene TRBD1, 5 bases. Trimming took off 3 bases at V and 8 bases at J, with 13 bases between the two ends. This CDR3 is 13 amino acids long. The germline gives CDR1 DFQATT, CDR2 SNEGSKA (reference sequence). CDR3 protein: CSAREGRIEKLFF. The CDR3 DNA sequence: TGCAGTGCTAGGGAGGGACGGATCGAAAAACTGTTTTTT.

The chain combines TRBV6-5 with TRBJ1-6, with a weak D call TRBD1 (5 bases). V was pared by 0 bases and J by 6 bases, with 9 bases between. Germline loops: CDR1 MNHEY, CDR2 SVGAGI. The CDR3 is made up of 15 amino acids. The DNA for the CDR3 is TGTGCCAGCAGTTACTCGGGAGGGGCTAATTCACCCCTCCACTTT. It translates to CASSYSGGANSPLHF.

This chain connects TRBV27 to TRBJ1-5; tentative D call: TRBD1 (5 bases). In germline, CDR1 is MNHEY, CDR2 SMNVEV (reference sequence). This CDR3 is 14 amino acids long. Trimming left V 6 bases short and J 5 bases short, with 14 bases between. Here the CDR3 DNA reads TGTGCCAGCAGCACTTCGGGACGGTATCAGCCCCAGCATTTT. It yields the protein CASSTSGRYQPQHF.

This clonotype was counted a single time. V is TRBV5-4 and J is TRBJ2-4, with D perhaps TRBD2 (6 bases). The end of the DNA is better explained by TRBJ2-7, so the J call may be wrong. Germline V CDR1 and CDR2: SGHNT, YYREEE (reference sequence). The CDR3 has 14 residues. CDR3 residues: CASSGGLGRYEQYF. CDR3 nucleotides: TGTGCCAGCAGCGGGGGACTGGGACGTTACGAGCAGTACTTC.

This clonotype was counted between two and nine times. V is TRBV10-3 and J is TRBJ2-4; possible D gene TRBD1, 6 bases. The CDR3 consists of 13 residues. Trimming took 2 bases from V and 8 from J, leaving 10 bases between them. The germline V gene encodes CDR1 ENHRY and CDR2 SYGVKD. The CDR3 region is CAISETGSDIQYF. CDR3 coding DNA: TGTGCCATCAGTGAGACAGGGAGTGACATTCAGTACTTC.

This clonotype turned up a few times. One end of the junction varies from germline; a read error may be responsible. V usage is TRBV27 and J usage is TRBJ2-1; possible D gene TRBD1, 5 bases. CDR3 length: 12 residues. CDR1 and CDR2 (germline): MNHEY, SMNVEV (reference sequence). The CDR3 bases are TGTGCCAGCAGCCAAGGGGTGAATGGGCAGTTCTTC. It encodes CASSQGVNGQFF.

The chain is built from TRBV20-1 and TRBJ1-1; 7 bases map to TRBD1. Germline trimming cut 5 bases from V and 0 bases from J; bases unmatched to any gene: 6. Germline CDR1 is DFQATT and CDR2 is SNEGSKA (reference sequence). CDR3 length: 14 residues. The DNA for the CDR3 is TGCAGTGCTTTCCACAGGGGAGTGAACACTGAAGCTTTCTTT. Amino acids: CSAFHRGVNTEAFF.

This chain uses TRBV6-6 with TRBJ1-1; D gene unclear. This CDR3 is built from 11 residues. Germline assignment: CDR1 MNHNY and CDR2 SVGAGI (reference sequence). The V gene lost 6 bases and the J gene lost 3 bases, with 5 bases spanning the gap. CDR3 loop: CASRFDTEAFF. The CDR3 DNA sequence: TGTGCCAGCAGATTCGACACTGAAGCTTTCTTT.

This clonotype was seen a handful of times. The chain uses TRBV20-1 and TRBJ2-1; D call uncertain. Trimming removed 6 bases at V and 9 bases at J, with 15 bases between. CDR1 DFQATT and CDR2 SNEGSKA come from the germline V gene (reference sequence). The CDR3 totals 12 residues. CDR3 sequence: CSALLTWSEQFF. Here the CDR3 DNA reads TGCAGTGCCTTACTTACTTGGAGTGAGCAGTTCTTC.

The chain is built from TRBV3-1 and TRBJ1-1, with D unclear. CDR3 size: 19 residues. Trimming removed 0 bases from V and 3 bases from J, with 23 bases in between. Germline V gene sequence: CDR1 LGHDT, CDR2 YNNKEL (reference sequence). DNA of the CDR3: TGTGCCAGCAGCCAAGATTTCCGATGGGCCGAACAAATGGACACTGAAGCTTTCTTT. Amino acid sequence: CASSQDFRWAEQMDTEAFF.

This clonotype was recorded at least ten times. The DNA for the CDR3 is TGTGCCATCAGTGTTGAAGCAACATCCAACATTCAGTACTTC. It translates to CAISVEATSNIQYF. This sequence joins TRBV10-3 and TRBJ2-4; D gene uncertain. From germline, CDR1 is ENHRY and CDR2 SYGVKD. V was pared by 4 bases and J by 7 bases, with 14 bases between. CDR3 length equals 14 residues.

The chain combines TRBV3-1 with TRBJ2-7; D ambiguous. The CDR3 contains 17 residues. Germline V gene sequence: CDR1 LGHDT, CDR2 YNNKEL (reference sequence). The V end lost 0 bases, the J end lost 2 bases, and 17 bases lay between the germline ends. CDR3 residues: CASSQDQWKVRTYEQYF. For the CDR3, the DNA is TGTGCCAGCAGCCAAGATCAATGGAAGGTCCGAACCTACGAGCAGTACTTC.

V usage is TRBV7-9 and J usage is TRBJ1-1; 10 nucleotides line up with TRBD1. Trimming at V came to 3 bases and at J to 5 bases, leaving 6 bases not matched to a gene. The length of the CDR3 is 15 residues. Germline V gene sequence: CDR1 SEHNR, CDR2 FQNEAQ (reference sequence). CDR3 amino acids: CASSLTGGSKTEAFF. The CDR3 nucleotides read TGTGCCAGCAGCTTGACAGGGGGCTCGAAAACTGAAGCTTTCTTT. Filled out from reference TRBV7-9 and TRBJ1-1, the complete variable domain reads DTGVSQNPRHKITKRGQNVTFRCDPISEHNRLYWYRQTLGQGPEFLTYFQNEAQLEKSRLLSDRFSAERPKGSFSTLEIQRTEQGDSAMYLCASSLTGGSKTEAFFGQGTRLTVV.

The J gene is TRBJ1-2, the V gene TRBV4-1, with unresolved D. V dropped 1 base and J dropped 1 base, with 10 bases sitting between them. The CDR3 runs 15 residues. In germline, CDR1 is MGHRA, CDR2 YSYEKL. The CDR3 protein is CASSQGLSVNYGYTF. CDR3 in DNA: TGCGCCAGCAGCCAAGGACTTTCGGTTAACTATGGCTACACCTTC.

The chain has TRBV9 and TRBJ2-6; D gene uncertain. Per the germline V gene, CDR1 is SGDLS and CDR2 is YYNGEE. Trimming took off 9 bases at V and 3 bases at J, with 4 bases between the two ends. The CDR3 has 11 residues. CDR3: CAILGANVLTF. The CDR3 bases are TGTGCCATCCTTGGGGCCAACGTCCTGACTTTC.

This clonotype was counted between two and nine times. The chain joins TRBV4-1 to TRBJ2-3; 8 bases align to TRBD2. The CDR3 has 16 residues. The V and J ends lost 1 base and 0 bases, in that order; junction bases with no gene match: 3. Germline-derived CDR1 and CDR2 are MGHRA and YSYEKL. The CDR3 nucleotides are TGCGCCAGCAGCCAAGGGTGGACTAGCAGCACAGATACGCAGTATTTT. The encoded protein is CASSQGWTSSTDTQYF.

This clonotype was seen a few times. The V call is TRBV7-8, the J call TRBJ2-7, with unresolved D. Trimming shortened V by 0 bases and J by 2 bases, and 11 bases separated the two germline ends. The CDR3 contains 15 residues. The germline gives CDR1 SGHVS, CDR2 FQNEAQ. The CDR3 protein is CASSLAGGVPYEQYF. CDR3 nucleotides: TGTGCCAGCAGCTTAGCTGGCGGAGTTCCCTACGAGCAGTACTTC.

V gene TRBV4-1 combines with J gene TRBJ2-3, with D possibly matching TRBD1 (5 bases). The CDR3 consists of 13 residues. Trimming took 2 bases from V and 3 from J, leaving 6 bases between them. Germline lookup yields CDR1 MGHRA and CDR2 YSYEKL. CDR3 region: CASSQKGTDTQYF. The CDR3 DNA follows: TGCGCCAGCAGCCAAAAGGGGACAGATACGCAGTATTTT.

This clonotype turned up a few times. The chain has TRBV6-2 or TRBV6-3 and TRBJ1-1; D unresolved. The CDR3 spans 17 residues. The germline V and J ends were trimmed by 0 bases and 4 bases, with 18 bases remaining between them. The germline gives CDR1 MNHEY, CDR2 SVGEGT. The CDR3 is CASSYSILDLTGTEAFF. CDR3 DNA sequence: TGTGCCAGCAGTTACTCGATTTTGGACCTCACGGGCACTGAAGCTTTCTTT.

Only a few counts were recorded for this clonotype. The chain has TRBV4-2 and TRBJ1-1; D remains unclear. V was trimmed by 0 bases and J by 3 bases, leaving 5 bases between them. Per germline, CDR1 LGHNA and CDR2 YNFKEQ. CDR3 length equals 13 residues. CDR3 residues: CASSQDLDTEAFF. CDR3 DNA: TGTGCCAGCAGCCAAGATTTGGACACTGAAGCTTTCTTT.